This T cell receptor beta chain emerged from a study of blood T cell repertoires in COVID-19. Study in general: Italy, Spain and the United States were the sources of the convalescent and acute COVID-19 samples. The analysed material was cDNA or gDNA that came from T cells, B-cell-depleted T cells, or PBMCs.

Recruited during active infection, patients (from Seattle) were subsequently followed longitudinally. CDR3 length: 13 amino acids. V gave up 5 bases and J gave up 2 bases, with 9 bases separating them. Germline CDR1 is MGHRA and CDR2 is YSYEKL. Per the original methods: Researchers report that nucleated cell counts were estimated from reference gene primer amplification. Method: immunoSEQ multiplex PCR; TCRdb's copy keeps in-frame clones and lacks some. The V and J calls and the clone size are those of that table, but D and trimming were determined from the DNA. This sample has fewer than 350,000 clones, with about nine tenths found just once.

This rearrangement joins TRBV4-1 to TRBJ1-2; D is unresolved. The sample was peripheral blood. The TCR sequence derives from a woman aged 30 to 39 with COVID-19, enrolled during active disease. Here the CDR3 reads CASSVDINYGYTF. CDR3 DNA: TGCGCCAGCAGCGTCGACATCAACTATGGCTACACCTTC.